Included here is one TCR beta chain sequence, with context. Its antigen has not been determined. Per-base quality was not reported, and no clone a single base away is much larger than it. Reading from cysteine to phenylalanine, the CDR3 counts 13 amino acids. The kept DNA is CDR3 alone, 39 bases in frame from the first base. From a lookup of the germline V gene, CDR1 and CDR2 are MNHEY and SVGAGI. V and J are truncated by 8 bases and 6 bases respectively, leaving an intervening sequence of 15 bases. The data are from a study of immune evolution from preneoplasia to lung adenocarcinoma (dated by TCRdb to the early 2020s). General notes on the study: HLA loss of heterozygosity was found in less than 8% of AIS, more than 13% of MIA and 33% of ADC lesions, and in no AAH lesions. The study profiled immune contexture across lung adenocarcinoma precursors and invasive adenocarcinoma using immune gene expression, TCR sequencing and multiplex immunofluorescence. POLYSOLVER was used to infer Class I HLA alleles from exome data, and LOHHLA was used to detect allele-specific HLA loss. TCR sequencing data were obtained from approximately 50 patients. Sample size was based on specimen availability rather than a prior power calculation. Resected precursor lesions (AAH, AIS, MIA) and invasive adenocarcinomas were compared with paired morphologically normal lung tissue. The immune data were integrated with whole exome sequencing and methylation data obtained from the same cohort of nodules. According to the study, about a hundred samples went through TCR sequencing. In total, the cohort included under 60 patients with pulmonary nodules, all of whom underwent surgical resection.

Resection was performed on patients in Japan or China between about 2014 and 2017. Histologic diagnosis of each case was confirmed independently by two lung cancer pathologists on H&E slides. Premalignant or tumor cells were enriched for nucleic acid extraction by macro-dissection performed after pathologic assessment. DNA was isolated from FFPE tissue using the AllPrep DNA/RNA FFPE Kit. The immunoSEQ hsTCRbeta Kit was used to sequence TCR beta CDR3 regions from DNA. The original pipeline was this. TCR sequencing data were analysed with the ImmunoSEQ Analyzer. T cell clonality was defined as 1 minus Pielou's evenness, as computed on productive rearrangements. The inverse Simpson index, applied to productive templates, was used to measure T cell diversity. T cell density was TCR beta template counts normalized to usable DNA, estimated by amplifying and sequencing housekeeping genes. TCR metrics were compared across histologic stages using two-sided Kruskal-Wallis tests. TCRdb limited this immuneACCESS table to in-frame rearrangements with V and J called. A share of clones is missing; checked studies link under half to unresolved V genes, and the rest is unexplained. The V and J calls and clone size come from that table; D and trimming were worked out from the DNA. This sample gives 35,000 or so clones in total; around 74% of them show up just once. The ten biggest clones cover under 7.5% of the sample.

Broad study findings and their caveats: The highest clonality was observed in normal lung, whereas higher T cell density and diversity but lower clonality appeared to be present in later-stage lesions. Findings were based on association rather than direct causation; larger cohorts with long-term follow-up and longitudinal biopsies were deemed needed. Because every patient came from Japan and China, how well the results apply to Western populations was uncertain. Top T cell clone frequencies were highest in normal lung and appeared to decrease progressively from AAH through AIS, MIA and invasive adenocarcinoma. Compared with EGFR-mutant or double wild-type lesions, KRAS-mutant nodules had the highest T cell clonality.

The TCR comes from a person in their sixties or seventies with lung adenocarcinoma. The sequenced sample was FFPE invasive lung adenocarcinoma tissue. The sample's cell subset or site label is to be understood as: frankly invasive lung adenocarcinoma (ADC). The sequence joins TRBV6-5 to TRBJ2-3, and perhaps TRBD1 as D gene, on 6 matching bases. The CDR3 region has the sequence CASRRGSGDTQYF. The sequenced DNA: TGTGCCAGCCGCAGGGGCTCGGGGGATACGCAGTATTTT.